The 22 T cell receptor beta chains below were found in one sample sequenced in a study of shared clonotypes between healthy human individuals. TCRdb's copy holds only in-frame clones and misses some; the assay was immunoSEQ multiplex PCR. The data contain 330,000 or so clones, less than 75% of them seen just once; the ten biggest clones take up 10%. The sample taken for sequencing was memory CD4+ T cells sorted from blood. As to subset: CD45RA-negative fraction. The source of these receptors is a man aged 25 to 40 in good health.

Points on this clone: With a much larger clone just one base away, this may be a read error. The chain combines TRBV7-6 with TRBJ2-3; D is undetermined. Deletions cut 0 bases from V and 5 bases from J, with 0 bases between. The germline V gene encodes CDR1 SGHVS and CDR2 FNYEAQ. The CDR3 runs to 11 residues. The CDR3 protein is CASSLADTQYF. CDR3 bases: TGTGCCAGCAGCTTAGCAGATACGCAGTATTTT.

The rearrangement links TRBV4-3 to TRBJ2-3; maybe TRBD2 (5 bases). V lost 4 bases to trimming and J lost 2 bases, with 16 bases between them. The CDR3 consists of 16 residues. The germline V gene has CDR1 LGHNA and CDR2 YSLEER. CDR3 amino acids: CASSRDGELDTDTQYF. The CDR3, as DNA: TGCGCCAGCAGCCGTGATGGGGAGTTGGACACAGATACGCAGTATTTT.

This clone was seen more than once but under ten times. The chain combines TRBV5-1 with TRBJ2-1; TRBD2 matches at 10 bases. The CDR3 is 16 amino acids. V lost 4 bases, J lost 2 bases, and 6 bases stayed unmatched. The germline V gene has CDR1 SGHRS and CDR2 YFSETQ. CDR3 sequence reads: CASSPLAGATYNEQFF. For the CDR3, the DNA is TGCGCCAGCAGCCCGCTAGCGGGAGCTACCTACAATGAGCAGTTCTTC.

The CDR3 coding sequence is TGTGCCAGCAGCTCGGGGCGGGAGCAGGGCTACGAGCAGTACTTC. Amino acid sequence: CASSSGREQGYEQYF. This chain connects TRBV7-9 to TRBJ2-7; TRBD2 matches 7 bases. V shed 4 bases, J shed 3 bases, and the junction held 9 bases outside the gene matches. This CDR3 has 15 amino acids. Germline CDR1 reads SEHNR; CDR2 reads FQNEAQ (reference sequence).

This sequence joins TRBV18 and TRBJ2-5; TRBD1 is a possible D gene (6 bases). V was trimmed by 0 bases and J by 3 bases, leaving 8 bases between them. Germline assignment: CDR1 KGHSH and CDR2 LQKENI. CDR3 length equals 14 residues. CDR3 region: CASSPPAGEETQYF. CDR3 in DNA: TGTGCCAGCTCACCACCGGCAGGGGAAGAGACCCAGTACTTC.

The V gene is TRBV4-2, the J gene TRBJ2-1, with 14 bases that match TRBD2. CDR1 is LGHNA and CDR2 is YNFKEQ in the germline V gene. V gave up 0 bases and J gave up 7 bases; unmatched junction bases: 5. CDR3 length: 17 amino acids. This CDR3 reads CASSQEYRTSGRNEQFF. The CDR3, as DNA: TGTGCCAGCAGCCAAGAATACAGGACTAGCGGGAGGAATGAGCAGTTCTTC.

This rearrangement joins TRBV7-9 to TRBJ2-1, with unresolved D. This CDR3 has 12 residues. Looked up from germline, CDR1 is SEHNR and CDR2 is FQNEAQ (reference sequence). The DNA for the CDR3 is TGTGTACTTGGGCTAGCCTACAATGAGCAGTTCTTC. Its protein is CVLGLAYNEQFF.

This chain uses TRBV6-5 with TRBJ1-4, with D perhaps TRBD1 (6 bases). The length of the CDR3 is 14 residues. CDR1 is MNHEY, CDR2 SVGAGI, per germline. V lost 4 bases and J 10 bases, leaving 16 bases between the germline ends. CDR3 region: CASSFRDNQGKLFF. The CDR3 DNA follows: TGTGCCAGCAGTTTCCGGGACAACCAAGGAAAACTGTTTTTT.

This clone was detected a few times. The J gene is TRBJ2-1, the V gene TRBV9; tentatively, D is TRBD1 (5 bases). Trimming removed 0 bases from V and 0 bases from J, with 7 bases in between. This CDR3 is built from 15 residues. Germline lookup yields CDR1 SGDLS and CDR2 YYNGEE. The DNA for the CDR3 is TGTGCCAGCAGCGTAGAACAGGACTCCTACAATGAGCAGTTCTTC. It translates to CASSVEQDSYNEQFF.

This sequence joins TRBV5-5 and TRBJ2-5, with TRBD2 identical over 7 bases. The germline gives CDR1 SGHKS, CDR2 YYEKEE (reference sequence). V lost 5 bases, J lost 4 bases, and 20 bases stayed unmatched. The CDR3 loop spans 18 amino acids. The CDR3 region is CASRSMGRLAVGIETQYF. The CDR3 bases are TGTGCCAGCAGGTCCATGGGGCGGCTAGCGGTTGGGATAGAGACCCAGTACTTC.

V is TRBV6-1 and J is TRBJ1-4; no firm D call. The V end lost 0 bases, the J end lost 5 bases, and 10 bases lay between the germline ends. The germline gives CDR1 MNHNS, CDR2 SASEGT. The CDR3 runs to 15 residues. CDR3 DNA: TGTGCCAGCAGTGAAGCTGGGCCAGCAAATGAAAAACTGTTTTTT. Translated, it gives CASSEAGPANEKLFF.

The CDR3 DNA reads as TGTGCCAGCAGTTTAAAGGTCGGAGCATACGAGCAGTACTTC. Its translation: CASSLKVGAYEQYF. The chain is built from TRBV27 and TRBJ2-7, with D unclear. V lost 2 bases and J lost 4, with 12 bases in between. This CDR3 contains 14 residues. Germline loops: CDR1 MNHEY, CDR2 SMNVEV (reference sequence).

CDR3 sequence: CASSLTGGGETQYF. The CDR3 DNA follows: TGCGCCAGCAGCTTGACAGGGGGCGGGGAGACCCAGTACTTC. The chain links TRBV5-1 to TRBJ2-5; 9 bases match TRBD1. The germline V gene has CDR1 SGHRS and CDR2 YFSETQ. Trimming at V came to 1 base and at J to 5 bases, leaving 3 bases not matched to a gene. The CDR3 loop spans 14 amino acids.

Comments on this clone: This may be a read error, as it is one base from a much larger clone. The same CDR3 arises from other DNA sequences in this sample as well. This chain joins TRBV11-2 and TRBJ2-1; D remains ambiguous. Germline V gene sequence: CDR1 SGHAT, CDR2 FQNNGV. The CDR3 spans 13 residues. The V end was cut by 1 base, the J end by 5 bases, with 6 bases between. The CDR3 DNA sequence: TGTGCCAGCAGCTTAGGCCAGAACAATGAGCAGTTCTTC. Translating gives CASSLGQNNEQFF.

The table lists this clone with a count of one. The V gene is TRBV15, the J gene TRBJ2-5, with D hard to call. V gave up 0 bases and J gave up 10 bases, with 9 bases separating them. Per the germline V gene, CDR1 is LNHNV and CDR2 is YYDKDF (reference sequence). This CDR3 contains 12 residues. CDR3 amino acids: CATSRDGLIQYF. CDR3 nucleotides: TGTGCCACCAGCAGAGATGGCCTAATCCAGTACTTC.

The chain links TRBV6-5 to TRBJ2-1, with D perhaps matching TRBD1 or TRBD2 (5 bases each). The CDR3 consists of 16 residues. V lost 2 bases and J lost 0, with 11 bases in between. CDR1 and CDR2 from the germline V gene are MNHEY and SVGAGI. The CDR3 loop reads CASSYEGRGSYNEQFF. The CDR3 nucleotides are TGTGCCAGCAGTTACGAGGGGCGAGGCTCCTACAATGAGCAGTTCTTC.

This clone showed up just a few times. This sequence joins TRBV5-1 and TRBJ1-1; D unresolved. Germline V gene data show CDR1 as SGHRS and CDR2 as YFSETQ. The CDR3 runs to 13 residues. Trimming cost V 4 bases and J 1 base, with 8 bases left between them. The CDR3 sequence: CASSLNQNTEAFF. The CDR3 DNA follows: TGCGCCAGCAGCCTAAACCAGAACACTGAAGCTTTCTTT.

CDR3: CASSFFRLAGNTGELFF. DNA for the CDR3: TGTGCCAGCAGCTTTTTCCGGCTAGCGGGAAACACCGGGGAGCTGTTTTTT. The J gene is TRBJ2-2, the V gene TRBV7-2, with TRBD2 matching over 9 bases. The CDR3 extends over 17 amino acids. Germline V gives CDR1 SGHTA, CDR2 FQGNSA. J gave up 2 bases and V 3 bases, and 7 bases lay outside the gene matches.

V gene TRBV11-1 combines with J gene TRBJ2-7, with 7 bases lining up with TRBD1. There are 12 residues in the CDR3. CDR1 SGHAT and CDR2 FQDESV come from the germline V gene (reference sequence). The trim removed 1 base at V and 7 bases at J, leaving 1 base unmatched. The CDR3 bases are TGTGCCAGCAGCTTAGTACAGGGGGAGCAGTACTTC. It encodes CASSLVQGEQYF.

V is TRBV28 and J is TRBJ2-5; TRBD1 matches 7 bases. Germline CDR1 is MDHEN and CDR2 is SYDVKM. The CDR3 is 14 residues long. With 5 bases clipped from V and 5 bases from J, the junction kept 8 bases outside the gene matches. The CDR3 sequence: CASSPQGPGETQYF. DNA of the CDR3: TGTGCCAGCAGTCCACAGGGGCCCGGGGAGACCCAGTACTTC.

In the case of this clone: A read error may explain this, as a much larger clone is one base away. The V call is TRBV4-1, the J call TRBJ2-1, with D possibly being TRBD2 (6 bases). Trimming removed 4 bases from V and 4 bases from J, with 8 bases in between. Looked up from germline, CDR1 is MGHRA and CDR2 is YSYEKL. This CDR3 is built from 13 residues. The CDR3 DNA sequence: TGCGCCAGCAGCCGGGACTTTTACAATGAGCAGTTCTTC. It codes for CASSRDFYNEQFF.

The V and J genes are TRBV27 and TRBJ1-2; D not resolved. Germline V lookup: CDR1 MNHEY, CDR2 SMNVEV (reference sequence). The CDR3 is 19 amino acids. V was pared by 5 bases and J by 0 bases, with 25 bases between. The CDR3 DNA reads as TGTGCCAGCAGTCCACCCCCCGGCCACCCTTCGTATTCTAACTATGGCTACACCTTC. Translation: CASSPPPGHPSYSNYGYTF.